This T cell receptor beta chain was recorded in a study of T cell responses to AZD1222 COVID-19 vaccine. In the study overall: Second-dose intervals near 4 or 12 weeks were combined.

The V and J ends lost 2 bases and 1 base, in that order; junction bases with no gene match: 3. Germline V gene sequence: CDR1 SQVTM, CDR2 ANQGSEA. The CDR3 sequence is 15 residues long. Assay used: immunoSEQ multiplex PCR; TCRdb lists only in-frame clones, some missing. This table has 170,000 or so clones, over 75% appearing once. The chain combines TRBV29-1 with TRBJ2-2, with 8 positions matching TRBD2. Material: peripheral blood, obtained on day 0 of AZD1222 vaccination. This sequence was found in an adult in good health. The CDR3 region is CSVEPAGVNTGELFF. DNA for the CDR3: TGCAGCGTTGAACCAGCGGGGGTGAACACCGGGGAGCTGTTTTTT.